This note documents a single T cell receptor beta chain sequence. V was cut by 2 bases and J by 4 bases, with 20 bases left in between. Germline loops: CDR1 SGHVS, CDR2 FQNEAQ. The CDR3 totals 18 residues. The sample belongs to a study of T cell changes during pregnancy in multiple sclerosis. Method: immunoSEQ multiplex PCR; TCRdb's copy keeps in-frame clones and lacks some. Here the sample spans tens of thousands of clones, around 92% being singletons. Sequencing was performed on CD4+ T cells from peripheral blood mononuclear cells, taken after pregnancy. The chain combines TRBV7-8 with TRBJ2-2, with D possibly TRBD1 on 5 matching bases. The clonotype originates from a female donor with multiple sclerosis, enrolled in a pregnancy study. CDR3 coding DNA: TGTGCCAGCAGCTTAACCCAAGTCGGACACTACTTCACCGGGGAGCTGTTTTTT. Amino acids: CASSLTQVGHYFTGELFF.